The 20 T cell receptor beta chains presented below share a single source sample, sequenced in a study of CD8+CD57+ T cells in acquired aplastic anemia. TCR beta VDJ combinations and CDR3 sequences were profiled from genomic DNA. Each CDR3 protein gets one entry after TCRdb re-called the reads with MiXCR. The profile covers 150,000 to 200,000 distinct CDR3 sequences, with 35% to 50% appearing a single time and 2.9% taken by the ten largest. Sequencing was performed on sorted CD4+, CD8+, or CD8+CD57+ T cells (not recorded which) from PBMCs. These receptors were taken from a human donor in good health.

DNA for the CDR3: TGCGCCAGCAGCCCGCGGATGTTGGCAGAAGGGAACTTTCAGTACTTC. Protein product: CASSPRMLAEGNFQYF. The V gene is TRBV4-1, the J gene TRBJ2-4, with D uncertain. The germline CDR1 and CDR2 sequences are MGHRA and YSYEKL. Trimming removed 4 bases from V and 11 bases from J, with 24 bases in between. The CDR3 consists of 16 residues.

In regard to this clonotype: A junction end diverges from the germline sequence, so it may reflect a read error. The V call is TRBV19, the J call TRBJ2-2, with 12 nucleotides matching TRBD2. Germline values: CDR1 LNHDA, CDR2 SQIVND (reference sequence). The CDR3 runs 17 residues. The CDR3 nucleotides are TGTGCCAGTAGTTTCAGGACTAGCGGGGTTAACACCGGGGAGCCGTTTTTT. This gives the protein CASSFRTSGVNTGEPFF.

This chain's CDR3 is CASSLLSTQETQYF. As DNA, the CDR3 is TGTGCCAGCAGCCTCCTCAGCACACAAGAGACCCAGTACTTC. The chain employs TRBV25-1 and TRBJ2-5; D call uncertain. This CDR3 is built from 14 residues. V was trimmed by 6 bases and J by 2 bases, leaving 13 bases between them. Germline CDR1 MGHDK, CDR2 SYGVNS. Using reference TRBV25-1 and TRBJ2-5 for the parts outside the CDR3, the full variable domain is EADIYQTPRYLVIGTGKKITLECSQTMGHDKMYWYQQDPGMELHLIHYSYGVNSTEKGDLSSESTVSRIRTEHFPLTLESARPSHTSQYLCASSLLSTQETQYFGPGTRLLVL.

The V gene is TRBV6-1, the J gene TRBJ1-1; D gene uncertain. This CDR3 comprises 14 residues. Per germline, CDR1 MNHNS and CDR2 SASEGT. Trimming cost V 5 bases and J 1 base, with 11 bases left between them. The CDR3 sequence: CASSLPGPNTEAFF. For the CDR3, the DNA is TGTGCCAGCAGTCTACCCGGGCCGAACACTGAAGCTTTCTTT.

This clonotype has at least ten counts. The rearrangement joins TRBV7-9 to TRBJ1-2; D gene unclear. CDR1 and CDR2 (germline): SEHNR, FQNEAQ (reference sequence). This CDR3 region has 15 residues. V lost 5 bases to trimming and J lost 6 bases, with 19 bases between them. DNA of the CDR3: TGTGCCAGCAGCCTACTTCCCAGAGTTGCGGATGGCTACACCTTC. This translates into CASSLLPRVADGYTF.

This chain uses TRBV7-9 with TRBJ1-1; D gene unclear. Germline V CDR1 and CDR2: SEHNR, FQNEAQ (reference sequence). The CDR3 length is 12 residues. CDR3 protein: CAGSGMNTEAFF. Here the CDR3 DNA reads TGTGCTGGCTCGGGGATGAACACTGAAGCTTTCTTT.

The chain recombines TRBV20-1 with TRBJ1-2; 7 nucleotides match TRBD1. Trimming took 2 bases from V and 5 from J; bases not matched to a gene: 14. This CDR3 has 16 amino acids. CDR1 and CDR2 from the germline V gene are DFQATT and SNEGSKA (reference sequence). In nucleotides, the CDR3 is TGCAGTGCTAGATTGGAGGGGGCGACCTTCCTTTATGGCTACACCTTC. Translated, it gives CSARLEGATFLYGYTF.

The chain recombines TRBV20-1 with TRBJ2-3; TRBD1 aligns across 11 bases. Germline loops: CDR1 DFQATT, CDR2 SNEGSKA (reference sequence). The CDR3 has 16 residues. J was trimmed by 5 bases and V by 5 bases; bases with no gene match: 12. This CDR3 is CSARYGGTGGIDTQYF. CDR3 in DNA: TGCAGTGCTCGCTACGGGGGGACAGGGGGGATAGATACGCAGTATTTT.

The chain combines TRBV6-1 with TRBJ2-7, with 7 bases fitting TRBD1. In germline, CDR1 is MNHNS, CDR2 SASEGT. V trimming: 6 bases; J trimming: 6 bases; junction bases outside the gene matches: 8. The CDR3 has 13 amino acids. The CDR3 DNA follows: TGTGCCAGCAGGTCACAGGGGATGGCCGAGCAGTACTTC. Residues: CASRSQGMAEQYF.

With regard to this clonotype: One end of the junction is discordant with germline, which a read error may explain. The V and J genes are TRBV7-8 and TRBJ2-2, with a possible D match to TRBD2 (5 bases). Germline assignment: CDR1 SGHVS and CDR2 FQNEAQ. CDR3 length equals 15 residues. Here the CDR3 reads CASSLWGENTGELFF. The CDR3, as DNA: TGTGCCAGCAGCTTATGGGGAGAGAACACCGGTGAGCTGTTTTTT. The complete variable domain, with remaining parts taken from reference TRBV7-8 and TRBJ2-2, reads GAGVSQSPRYKVAKRGQDVALRCDPISGHVSLFWYQQALGQGPEFLTYFQNEAQLDKSGLPSDRFFAERPEGSVSTLKIQRTQQEDSAVYLCASSLWGENTGELFFGEGSRLTVL.

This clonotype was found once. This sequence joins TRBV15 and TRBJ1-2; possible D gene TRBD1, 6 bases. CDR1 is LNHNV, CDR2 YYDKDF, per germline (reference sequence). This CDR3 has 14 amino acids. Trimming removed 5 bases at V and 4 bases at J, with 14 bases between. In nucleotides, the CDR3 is TGTGCCACCAGCGCTCGGACAGTCAGCTATGGCTACACCTTC. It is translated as CATSARTVSYGYTF.

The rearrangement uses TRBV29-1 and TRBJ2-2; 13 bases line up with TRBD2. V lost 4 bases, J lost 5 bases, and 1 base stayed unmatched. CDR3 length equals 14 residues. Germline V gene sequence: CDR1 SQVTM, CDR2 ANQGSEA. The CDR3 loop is CSVGTSGSTGELFF. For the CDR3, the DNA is TGCAGCGTTGGGACTAGCGGGAGTACCGGGGAGCTGTTTTTT.

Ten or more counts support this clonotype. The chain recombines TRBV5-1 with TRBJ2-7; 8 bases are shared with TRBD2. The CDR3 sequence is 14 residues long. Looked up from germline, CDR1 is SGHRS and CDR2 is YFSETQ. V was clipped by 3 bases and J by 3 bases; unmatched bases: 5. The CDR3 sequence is CASSSSGRFYEQYF. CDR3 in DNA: TGCGCCAGCAGCTCGAGCGGGAGATTCTACGAGCAGTACTTC.

In DNA form, the CDR3 reads TGTGCCAGCAGAGCCACAGGGGATTCACCCCTCCACTTT. Amino acids: CASRATGDSPLHF. The chain employs TRBV5-4 and TRBJ1-6; 7 bases are a match to TRBD1. The J segment lost 8 bases and the V segment lost 5 bases, leaving 4 bases of the junction unmatched. Germline lookup yields CDR1 SGHNT and CDR2 YYREEE (reference sequence). The CDR3 sequence is 13 residues long.

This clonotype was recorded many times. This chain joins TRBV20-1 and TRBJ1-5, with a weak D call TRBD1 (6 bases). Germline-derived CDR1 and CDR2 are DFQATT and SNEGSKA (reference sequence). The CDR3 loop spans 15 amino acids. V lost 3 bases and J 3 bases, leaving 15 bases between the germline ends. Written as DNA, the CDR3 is TGCAGTGCTAGTCTCATCGGGGGCAACAATCAGCCCCAGCATTTT. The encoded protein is CSASLIGGNNQPQHF.

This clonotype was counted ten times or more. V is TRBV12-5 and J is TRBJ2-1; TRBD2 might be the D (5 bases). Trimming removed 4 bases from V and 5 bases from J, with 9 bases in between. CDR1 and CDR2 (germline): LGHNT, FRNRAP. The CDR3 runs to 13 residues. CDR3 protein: CASGYGVNNEQFF. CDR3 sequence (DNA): TGTGCTAGTGGTTACGGGGTGAACAATGAGCAGTTCTTC.

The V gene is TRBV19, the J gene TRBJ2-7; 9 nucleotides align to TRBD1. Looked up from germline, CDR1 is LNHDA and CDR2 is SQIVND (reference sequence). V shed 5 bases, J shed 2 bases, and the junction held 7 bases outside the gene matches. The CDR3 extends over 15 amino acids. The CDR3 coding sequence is TGTGCCAGTAGTGCCGACAGGGGGACCCCCTACGAGCAGTACTTC. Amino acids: CASSADRGTPYEQYF.

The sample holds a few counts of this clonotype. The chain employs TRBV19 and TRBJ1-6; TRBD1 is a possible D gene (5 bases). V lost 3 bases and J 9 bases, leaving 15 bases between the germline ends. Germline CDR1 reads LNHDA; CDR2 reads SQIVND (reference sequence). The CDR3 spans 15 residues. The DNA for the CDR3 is TGTGCCAGTAGTATTTCGAGGGATGGGGGTTCACCCCTCCACTTT. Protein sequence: CASSISRDGGSPLHF. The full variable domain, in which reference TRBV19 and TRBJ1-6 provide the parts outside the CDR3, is DGGITQSPKYLFRKEGQNVTLSCEQNLNHDAMYWYRQDPGQGLRLIYYSQIVNDFQKGDIAEGYSVSREKKESFPLTVTSAQKNPTAFYLCASSISRDGGSPLHFGNGTRLTVT.

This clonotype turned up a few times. CDR3 coding DNA: TGTGCCAGCAGGACCGGGACTAGCGGGAGTCGGTACTTC. It translates to CASRTGTSGSRYF. The rearrangement links TRBV28 to TRBJ2-7, with 14 bases aligning to TRBD2. Per the germline V gene, CDR1 is MDHEN and CDR2 is SYDVKM. The trim removed 6 bases at V and 12 bases at J, leaving 7 bases unmatched. This CDR3 spans 13 amino acids.

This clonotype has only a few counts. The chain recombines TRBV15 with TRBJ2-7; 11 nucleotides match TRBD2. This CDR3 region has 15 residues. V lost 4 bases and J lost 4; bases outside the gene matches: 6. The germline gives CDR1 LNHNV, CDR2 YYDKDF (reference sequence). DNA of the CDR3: TGTGCCACCAGCACCGGACTAGCGGGCGCATACGAGCAGTACTTC. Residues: CATSTGLAGAYEQYF.